These T cell receptor beta chains were read from a single sample in a study of blood T cell repertoires in COVID-19. The data were produced by immunoSEQ multiplex PCR, yet TCRdb's version contains in-frame clones alone and is incomplete. The profile shows roughly 150,000 clones, roughly 89% of them singletons. The sequenced sample was peripheral blood. Every receptor here comes from a human donor in a cohort sampled during active COVID-19. Both conserved end residues are part of each CDR3. Expanded clones get a size class; other rows say once, few or many, or leave the size out.

size	V	J	CDR3
once	TRBV24-1	TRBJ1-2	CATSDPVPGQGFYGYTF
.	TRBV6-5	TRBJ2-7	CASSPWGGSYEQYF
.	TRBV5-4	TRBJ1-3	CASSLDLDAESSGNTIYF
.	TRBV6-6	TRBJ1-2	CASNHPDRADGYTF
.	TRBV6-5	TRBJ2-7	CASSSDRYPYEQYF
.	TRBV19	TRBJ1-4	CASTPTRGGDEKLFF
.	TRBV27	TRBJ2-5	CASSSTSTETQYF
.	TRBV18	TRBJ1-2	CASSPPGQIYTF
.	TRBV11-3	TRBJ1-5	CASSSVAPQPQHF
.	TRBV5-5	TRBJ1-4	CASSLYSSTNEKLFF
.	TRBV28	TRBJ2-6	CASSHPQGQKFGANVLTF
once	TRBV28	TRBJ2-5	CASSLGSGRLETQYF